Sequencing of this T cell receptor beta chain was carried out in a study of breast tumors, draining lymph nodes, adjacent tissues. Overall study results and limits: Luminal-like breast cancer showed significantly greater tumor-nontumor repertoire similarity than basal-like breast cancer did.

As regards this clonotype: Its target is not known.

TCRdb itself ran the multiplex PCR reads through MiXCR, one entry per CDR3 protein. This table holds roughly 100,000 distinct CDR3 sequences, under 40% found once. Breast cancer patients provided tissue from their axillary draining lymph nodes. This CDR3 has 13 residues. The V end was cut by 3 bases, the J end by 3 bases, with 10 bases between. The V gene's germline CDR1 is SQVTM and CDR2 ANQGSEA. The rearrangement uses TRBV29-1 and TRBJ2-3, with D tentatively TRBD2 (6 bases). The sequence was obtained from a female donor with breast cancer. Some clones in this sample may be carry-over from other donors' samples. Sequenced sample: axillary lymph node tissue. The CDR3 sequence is CSVEAGMTDTQYF. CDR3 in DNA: TGCAGCGTTGAGGCGGGAATGACAGATACGCAGTATTTT.